The text below deals with one T cell receptor (beta chain). As yet, its antigen is unknown. This sample stems from a study of T cell responses to AZD1222 COVID-19 vaccine. Study-wide context: Pooling was applied to second doses at about 4 or about 12 weeks. Whole-study results and caveats: Compared with day 0, the breadth and depth of the Spike-specific TCR repertoire rose significantly after two doses of AZD1222.

Method: immunoSEQ multiplex PCR; TCRdb's copy keeps in-frame clones and lacks some. The table has roughly 160,000 clones, around 94% seen once; the top ten hold over 0.8%. This receptor was identified in an adult in good health. This specimen was peripheral blood, taken on day 0 of AZD1222 vaccination.

The CDR3 DNA sequence: TGTGCCAGTAGTTCGAGTCTAAGGAGCTCCTATAATTCACCCCTCCACTTT. It yields the protein CASSSSLRSSYNSPLHF. The V call is TRBV19, the J call TRBJ1-6; D remains unclear. This CDR3 is built from 17 residues. Germline CDR1 is LNHDA and CDR2 is SQIVND (reference sequence). V was trimmed by 5 bases and J by 0 bases, leaving 14 bases between them. Together with reference TRBV19 and TRBJ1-6, the CDR3 gives the full variable domain: DGGITQSPKYLFRKEGQNVTLSCEQNLNHDAMYWYRQDPGQGLRLIYYSQIVNDFQKGDIAEGYSVSREKKESFPLTVTSAQKNPTAFYLCASSSSLRSSYNSPLHFGNGTRLTVT.